The 28 T cell receptor beta chains below were found in one sample sequenced in a study of cytomegalovirus exposure and HLA in healthy donors. Use of 60 Vbeta and 13 Jbeta primers characterized the PCR. The protocol was immunoSEQ multiplex PCR, while the TCRdb copy is restricted to in-frame clones and leaves out a portion. The sample holds about 140,000 clones, more than 60% seen once. Sequenced sample: PBMCs. Receptor source: a female donor in good health and CMV-seronegative.

This chain joins TRBV6-1 and TRBJ1-2; TRBD1 matches at 9 bases. The CDR3 runs 17 residues. Trimming took 1 base from V and 7 from J; bases not matched to a gene: 13. Germline lookup yields CDR1 MNHNS and CDR2 SASEGT. The CDR3 region is CASSEEAGQGLYSGYTF. The CDR3 nucleotides are TGTGCCAGCAGTGAAGAGGCCGGACAGGGGCTCTATAGTGGCTACACCTTC.

The chain carries TRBV4-1 and TRBJ2-1; 12 bases agree with TRBD2. CDR3 size: 18 residues. Losses at the gene ends were 0 bases for V and 5 bases for J; bases not matched to a gene: 8. Per the germline V gene, CDR1 is MGHRA and CDR2 is YSYEKL. The CDR3 spells CASSQETSGRPGDNEQFF. The CDR3 nucleotides are TGCGCCAGCAGCCAAGAAACTAGCGGGAGGCCGGGCGACAATGAGCAGTTCTTC.

The rearrangement uses TRBV6-4 and TRBJ1-2, with 9 bases fitting TRBD1. CDR1 and CDR2 (germline): MRHNA, SNTAGT. The CDR3 is made up of 15 amino acids. V lost 3 bases, J lost 4 bases, and 6 bases stayed unmatched. CDR3 in amino acids: CASSEGTGRAYGYTF. CDR3 DNA: TGTGCCAGCAGTGAAGGGACAGGGAGGGCCTATGGCTACACCTTC.

This sequence joins TRBV7-8 and TRBJ2-1; 7 bases agree with TRBD2. The CDR3 extends over 16 amino acids. The V and J ends lost 1 base and 0 bases, in that order; junction bases with no gene match: 3. In germline, CDR1 is SGHVS, CDR2 FQNEAQ. The chain's CDR3 is CASSLVGGSSYNEQFF. CDR3 sequence (DNA): TGTGCCAGCAGCTTAGTAGGCGGGAGCTCCTACAATGAGCAGTTCTTC.

This clone was recorded only once. This sequence joins TRBV28 and TRBJ2-5; 9 bases align to TRBD1. With the DNA end fitting TRBJ2-7 better, the J assignment may be wrong. Germline V gene lookup returns CDR1 MDHEN and CDR2 SYDVKM. The CDR3 runs 13 residues. The CDR3: CASRTGAPYEQYF. The CDR3 region has the DNA TGTGCCAGCCGGACAGGGGCCCCCTACGAGCAGTACTTC.

The chain employs TRBV7-6 and TRBJ1-1; 8 bases map to TRBD1. V lost 1 base and J lost 6; bases outside the gene matches: 4. CDR1 SGHVS and CDR2 FNYEAQ come from the germline V gene. This CDR3 has 14 residues. CDR3 amino acids: CASSLGQGFAEAFF. DNA of the CDR3: TGTGCCAGCAGCTTAGGACAGGGGTTCGCTGAAGCTTTCTTT.

This chain connects TRBV4-1 to TRBJ2-1; weak D call: TRBD2 (6 bases). The CDR3 runs 17 residues. The V gene lost 4 bases and the J gene lost 5 bases, with 21 bases spanning the gap. Germline CDR1 reads MGHRA; CDR2 reads YSYEKL. This CDR3 reads CASSPTLTAGFNNEQFF. CDR3 DNA sequence: TGCGCCAGCAGCCCTACTCTAACTGCGGGGTTTAACAATGAGCAGTTCTTC.

The chain employs TRBV30 and TRBJ2-3; D remains ambiguous. Deletions cut 4 bases from V and 3 bases from J, with 14 bases between. CDR1 and CDR2 from the germline V gene are GTSNPN and SVGIG (reference sequence). The CDR3 extends over 14 amino acids. The chain's CDR3 is CAWTPARGTDTQYF. CDR3 bases: TGTGCCTGGACACCGGCCCGAGGAACAGATACGCAGTATTTT.

The V and J genes are TRBV27 and TRBJ1-4, with a tentative D call TRBD1 (6 bases). CDR1 and CDR2 (germline): MNHEY, SMNVEV (reference sequence). The CDR3 is 14 residues long. Trimming took 10 bases from V and 3 from J, leaving 15 bases between them. CDR3 region: CAIQCGGPNEKLFF. The CDR3 DNA reads as TGTGCCATCCAATGCGGGGGGCCTAATGAAAAACTGTTTTTT. The full variable domain, its missing parts supplied by reference TRBV27 and TRBJ1-4, is EAQVTQNPRYLITVTGKKLTVTCSQNMNHEYMSWYRQDPGLGLRQIYYSMNVEVTDKGDVPEGYKVSRKEKRNFPLILESPSPNQTSLYFCAIQCGGPNEKLFFGSGTQLSVL.

This chain joins TRBV19 and TRBJ2-3; 8 bases map to TRBD1. The trim removed 1 base at V and 5 bases at J, leaving 8 bases unmatched. The germline gives CDR1 LNHDA, CDR2 SQIVND (reference sequence). This CDR3 is 16 amino acids long. The CDR3 region is CASSIGTGQEGDTQYF. The CDR3 nucleotides read TGTGCCAGTAGTATAGGAACGGGACAGGAAGGAGATACGCAGTATTTT.

With regard to this clone: In the same sample, other DNA sequences code for this CDR3. V gene TRBV19 combines with J gene TRBJ2-7; maybe TRBD1 (5 bases). CDR3 length: 14 amino acids. Germline values: CDR1 LNHDA, CDR2 SQIVND (reference sequence). With 3 bases removed from V and 0 bases from J, the gap between germline ends came to 9 bases. Here the CDR3 DNA reads TGTGCCAGTAGTATCACAGGCAGCTCCTACGAGCAGTACTTC. Amino acid sequence: CASSITGSSYEQYF.

V gene TRBV2 combines with J gene TRBJ1-6; 12 bases fit TRBD1. This CDR3 is 15 amino acids long. V dropped 10 bases and J dropped 9; count of bases not matched to a gene: 10. The germline V gene encodes CDR1 SNHLY and CDR2 FYNNEI. The CDR3 coding sequence is TGTGCCACCTTATGGGACAGGGGGCCTGGTTCACCCCTCCACTTT. Translated: CATLWDRGPGSPLHF.

This chain joins TRBV6-1 and TRBJ1-2; 8 positions agree with TRBD1. J lost 8 bases, V lost 5 bases, and 10 bases had no gene match. The CDR3 sequence is 14 residues long. From germline, CDR1 is MNHNS and CDR2 SASEGT. CDR3 nucleotides: TGTGCCAGCAGTTCCCCCCGGACAGGGTGGGGCTACACCTTC. It yields the protein CASSSPRTGWGYTF.

The J gene is TRBJ1-5, the V gene TRBV27; D gene ambiguous. The CDR3 extends over 13 amino acids. Looked up from germline, CDR1 is MNHEY and CDR2 is SMNVEV (reference sequence). Trimming left V 0 bases short and J 5 bases short, with 5 bases between. The CDR3 nucleotides are TGTGCCAGCAGTTTATCCCGGGATCAGCCCCAGCATTTT. Residues: CASSLSRDQPQHF.

This chain uses TRBV2 with TRBJ2-7; 8 positions match TRBD1. CDR1 is SNHLY and CDR2 is FYNNEI in the germline V gene. V shed 1 base and J 6 bases; nucleotides not matched to a gene: 5. The CDR3 spans 14 residues. For the CDR3, the DNA is TGTGCCAGCAGTGAAGAGGCAGGGGGCAGCGAGCAGTACTTC. As protein: CASSEEAGGSEQYF.

CDR3 in amino acids: CASEYGGAEAFF. The CDR3 DNA is TGTGCCAGCGAGTACGGGGGGGCTGAAGCTTTCTTT. The chain uses TRBV6-1 and TRBJ1-1; D is possibly TRBD1 (5 bases). The CDR3 contains 12 residues. Germline V gene sequence: CDR1 MNHNS, CDR2 SASEGT. The ends were cut back, 8 bases at V and 6 bases at J, with 13 bases in the middle.

J is TRBJ2-4 and V is TRBV6-1, with 8 bases matching TRBD2. Germline V CDR1 and CDR2: MNHNS, SASEGT. The V segment lost 4 bases and the J segment 0 bases; nucleotides outside the gene matches: 8. The CDR3 is made up of 17 amino acids. CDR3 coding DNA: TGTGCCAGCAGTGGGCCACTAGCGGCCTCAGCCAAAAACATTCAGTACTTC. This codes for CASSGPLAASAKNIQYF.

V usage is TRBV7-9 and J usage is TRBJ2-1, with 9 bases aligning to TRBD2. The J segment lost 7 bases and the V segment lost 4 bases, leaving 5 bases of the junction unmatched. Germline loops: CDR1 SEHNR, CDR2 FQNEAQ (reference sequence). CDR3 length equals 14 residues. The CDR3, as DNA: TGTGCCAGCAGCTCGGGACTAGCTCTTAATGAGCAGTTCTTC. Protein product: CASSSGLALNEQFF.

The rearrangement links TRBV5-1 to TRBJ2-7; 10 positions agree with TRBD2. The CDR3 runs to 16 residues. CDR1 is SGHRS and CDR2 is YFSETQ in the germline V gene. V trimming: 0 bases; J trimming: 0 bases; junction bases outside the gene matches: 3. The CDR3 spells CASSLELAGNSYEQYF. The CDR3 region has the DNA TGCGCCAGCAGCTTGGAACTAGCGGGGAACTCCTACGAGCAGTACTTC.

The chain uses TRBV28 and TRBJ2-7; 12 bases fit TRBD2. V trimming: 7 bases; J trimming: 2 bases; junction bases outside the gene matches: 6. The germline CDR1 and CDR2 sequences are MDHEN and SYDVKM. This CDR3 has 15 residues. The CDR3, as DNA: TGTGCCAGCAAAACTCTAGCGGGAGGGCCCTACGAGCAGTACTTC. This sequence encodes CASKTLAGGPYEQYF.

V gene TRBV28 combines with J gene TRBJ2-7; TRBD1 matches at 10 bases. The junction had 11 bases not matched to a gene; V was cut back by 3 bases and J by 6 bases. Germline V gene lookup returns CDR1 MDHEN and CDR2 SYDVKM. The CDR3 loop spans 16 amino acids. DNA of the CDR3: TGTGCCAGCAGTTTTCCCGGGACAGGGGACGTTGGCGAGCAGTACTTC. This encodes CASSFPGTGDVGEQYF.

This clone turned up a few times. Other DNA sequences in this specimen translate into the identical CDR3. The J gene is TRBJ1-5, the V gene TRBV30; no definite D call. The CDR3 sequence is 14 residues long. Germline CDR1 is GTSNPN and CDR2 is SVGIG (reference sequence). Trimming took 3 bases from V and 1 from J, leaving 10 bases between them. The chain's CDR3 is CAWRPGESNQPQHF. DNA for the CDR3: TGTGCCTGGAGACCCGGGGAGAGCAATCAGCCCCAGCATTTT.

This clone has just a few counts. The rearrangement links TRBV5-8 to TRBJ1-1, with D uncertain. The V end lost 4 bases, the J end lost 7 bases, and 8 bases lay between the germline ends. CDR1 SGHTS and CDR2 YDEGEE come from the germline V gene. CDR3 length equals 11 residues. In nucleotides, the CDR3 is TGTGCCAGCAGCCCCCAGGTTGAAGCTTTCTTT. Amino acid sequence: CASSPQVEAFF.

This clone occurred a few times. The chain uses TRBV5-6 and TRBJ2-2, with a possible D match to TRBD1 (5 bases). V was pared by 4 bases and J by 1 base, with 8 bases between. The V gene's germline CDR1 is SGHDT and CDR2 YYEEEE. The length of the CDR3 is 14 residues. The CDR3 is CASSTGQNTGELFF. The CDR3 coding sequence is TGTGCCAGCAGCACCGGACAGAACACCGGGGAGCTGTTTTTT.

Only a few counts were recorded for this clone. The chain carries TRBV27 and TRBJ2-7, with D perhaps matching TRBD2 (6 bases). The CDR3 has 15 amino acids. V lost 4 bases and J lost 3, with 16 bases in between. Germline V CDR1 and CDR2: MNHEY, SMNVEV (reference sequence). The CDR3 nucleotides are TGTGCCAGCAGTTGGCGGGACGGAGGATACTACGAGCAGTACTTC. It yields the protein CASSWRDGGYYEQYF.

J is TRBJ2-7 and V is TRBV6-1; 10 bases are a match to TRBD1. This CDR3 region has 13 residues. The V gene's germline CDR1 is MNHNS and CDR2 SASEGT. With V trimmed by 8 bases and J by 7 bases, 8 bases remained unmatched. The CDR3 spells CASLTRTGGEQYF. CDR3 coding DNA: TGTGCCAGCCTAACTAGGACAGGGGGTGAGCAGTACTTC.

The V gene is TRBV27, the J gene TRBJ1-1; no firm D call. The CDR3 is made up of 13 amino acids. Trimming removed 1 base from V and 5 bases from J, with 8 bases in between. Germline CDR1 and CDR2: MNHEY and SMNVEV (reference sequence). CDR3 protein: CASSLFPGTEAFF. As DNA, the CDR3 is TGTGCCAGCAGTTTATTTCCCGGGACTGAAGCTTTCTTT.

The chain employs TRBV11-2 and TRBJ1-1; D remains ambiguous. V gave up 4 bases and J gave up 0 bases, with 9 bases separating them. Germline V gives CDR1 SGHAT, CDR2 FQNNGV. The CDR3 runs to 14 residues. CDR3 DNA: TGTGCCAGCAGCTCAACCCAGATGAACACTGAAGCTTTCTTT. Its protein is CASSSTQMNTEAFF.